This T cell receptor (beta chain) was captured by sequencing in a study of long-term antiretroviral therapy in people with HIV. This CDR3 has 16 residues. J was trimmed by 0 bases and V by 2 bases; bases with no gene match: 10. Germline CDR1 GTSNPN, CDR2 SVGIG (reference sequence). Sequencing used immunoSEQ v3.0 at survey level. Generated by immunoSEQ multiplex PCR, the TCRdb table keeps only in-frame clones and is missing some. The data contain about 38,000 clones, over 80% of them singletons. This clone came up once. This receptor was obtained from a man aged 18 to 29 with HIV. The V call is TRBV30, the J call TRBJ2-7; 7 nucleotides match TRBD2. The source was unsorted PBMCs, collected 1.5 years after starting antiretroviral therapy. The CDR3 DNA is TGTGCCTGGAGTCTCGGGGGGAGCCTAAGCTCCTACGAGCAGTACTTC. It specifies CAWSLGGSLSSYEQYF.